This T cell receptor beta chain is drawn from a study of control samples from healthy donors and cancer patients (dated by TCRdb to 2020 to 2022). Reading from cysteine to phenylalanine, the CDR3 counts 13 amino acids. The read is trimmed to its CDR3 DNA, 39 bases read in frame from base 1. Via the germline V gene, CDR1 is SGHTA and CDR2 FQGTGA. V trim: 5 bases; J trim: 8 bases; unmatched bases: 8. To prepare the library, the immunoSEQ multiplex PCR assay was applied. TCRdb's version of the immuneACCESS table is confined to in-frame rearrangements and falls short of the full clone set. An unresolved V gene accounts for under half of the shortfall where checked; the remainder is of unknown origin. The sample table lists approximately 210,000 clones, about 90% of them with a count of one. The top ten clonotypes cover about 2% of the sample. Turning to this clone: Its antigen is currently not known. No base quality values were provided; no much bigger clone lies one nucleotide off.

The sequence joins TRBV7-3 to TRBJ1-1; the central 7 bases match TRBD1. This TCR was recovered from a man in his thirties or forties in good health. Sequences were obtained from blood. The CDR3 reads as follows: CASSRGDSYEAFF. The nucleotide sequence is TGTGCCAGCAGCCGAGGGGACAGTTACGAAGCTTTCTTT.